The 28 T cell receptor beta chains listed next were all sequenced from one sample in a study of shared clonotypes between healthy human individuals. Assay used: immunoSEQ multiplex PCR; TCRdb lists only in-frame clones, some missing. The sample includes about 1.1 million clones, 60% to 85% of them seen just once. The sample comprised memory CD4+ T cells from PBMCs. Specified subset: CD45RA-negative fraction. These receptors came from a man aged 18 to 29 in good health. Some clones in this sample may be carry-over from other donors' samples.

The rearrangement joins TRBV1 to TRBJ2-7; the tabulated D call, TRBD1, remains unverified against the DNA. TRBV1 is shown as a pseudogene. The CDR3 has 16 amino acids. DNA for the CDR3: TGCACCAGCAGCCAAGTTCTGGGACAGAACACCTACGAGCAGTACTTC. This gives the protein CTSSQVLGQNTYEQYF.

This clone was observed a handful of times. The chain links TRBV19 to TRBJ1-1; D is unresolved. The ends were cut back, 6 bases at V and 1 base at J, with 12 bases in the middle. The germline V gene encodes CDR1 LNHDA and CDR2 SQIVND (reference sequence). The CDR3 is made up of 14 amino acids. Here the CDR3 DNA reads TGTGCCAGTAGCCCGGGCCGTGCGAACACTGAAGCTTTCTTT. It codes for CASSPGRANTEAFF.

This clone was counted once. This sequence joins TRBV7-8 and TRBJ1-5; 8 bases map to TRBD1. V dropped 5 bases and J dropped 7; count of bases not matched to a gene: 22. Germline V gene sequence: CDR1 SGHVS, CDR2 FQNEAQ. This CDR3 has 19 amino acids. CDR3 loop: CASSRSGTGIQGVLQPQHF. CDR3 DNA sequence: TGTGCCAGCAGCCGATCCGGGACAGGCATACAAGGGGTTCTCCAGCCCCAGCATTTT.

The chain's CDR3 is CASSLIRGYEQYF. CDR3 nucleotide sequence: TGCGCCAGCAGCTTGATCCGGGGTTACGAGCAGTACTTC. This rearrangement joins TRBV5-1 to TRBJ2-5, with D maybe TRBD2 (5 bases). The J call is in doubt because the DNA end fits TRBJ2-7 better. CDR1 SGHRS and CDR2 YFSETQ come from the germline V gene. The CDR3 has 13 amino acids.

The rearrangement uses TRBV2 and TRBJ2-2, with 9 bases that match TRBD2. This CDR3 has 16 amino acids. Germline V gene data show CDR1 as SNHLY and CDR2 as FYNNEI. After removal of 6 bases from V and 2 bases from J, the junction contained 7 bases not matched to a gene. DNA for the CDR3: TGTGCCAGCAGGAGGGACCTAGCGGGAAACACCGGGGAGCTGTTTTTT. Its protein product is CASRRDLAGNTGELFF.

V and J are TRBV7-8 and TRBJ2-3; perhaps TRBD1 as D (5 bases). Germline values: CDR1 SGHVS, CDR2 FQNEAQ. The CDR3 runs 15 residues. V dropped 5 bases and J dropped 0 bases, with 12 bases sitting between them. CDR3 nucleotides: TGTGCCAGCAGCCCTCCCGGACATAGCACAGATACGCAGTATTTT. The encoded protein is CASSPPGHSTDTQYF.

J is TRBJ2-1 and V is TRBV7-2; TRBD2 matches 9 bases. The germline V gene encodes CDR1 SGHTA and CDR2 FQGNSA. The V gene end was trimmed by 0 bases and the J gene end by 10 bases; junction bases not matched to a gene: 10. CDR3 length equals 16 residues. The CDR3 reads CASSLAYAGGAVEQFF. The CDR3 DNA sequence: TGTGCCAGCAGCTTAGCGTATGCGGGAGGGGCGGTAGAGCAGTTCTTC.

The V call is TRBV5-4, the J call TRBJ2-5, with D perhaps matching TRBD2 (7 bases). Trimming removed 10 bases from V and 4 bases from J, with 17 bases in between. The length of the CDR3 is 13 residues. Germline V gene sequence: CDR1 SGHNT, CDR2 YYREEE (reference sequence). DNA of the CDR3: TGTGCCTACACCGCGGGGGCGAGAGAGACCCAGTACTTC. Amino acids: CAYTAGARETQYF.

This clone was seen more than once but under ten times. The chain links TRBV5-6 to TRBJ1-4, with 10 bases lining up with TRBD1. The CDR3 covers 18 residues. V shed 3 bases and J 4 bases; nucleotides not matched to a gene: 12. Germline assignment: CDR1 SGHDT and CDR2 YYEEEE. The CDR3 region has the DNA TGTGCCAGCAGCTCTACACCTGACAGGGGGCAGGTTAATGAAAAACTGTTTTTT. Translation: CASSSTPDRGQVNEKLFF.

V usage is TRBV4-1 and J usage is TRBJ2-7; 8 bases are shared with TRBD2. J lost 2 bases, V lost 3 bases, and 9 bases had no gene match. The CDR3 is 16 residues long. Germline V gene data show CDR1 as MGHRA and CDR2 as YSYEKL. The CDR3 DNA reads as TGCGCCAGCAGCCAGGGGAGCGGGAGTTTTACCTACGAGCAGTACTTC. It translates to CASSQGSGSFTYEQYF.

This clone appeared a single time. The rearrangement uses TRBV18 and TRBJ1-2; the D is unclear. V was trimmed by 8 bases and J by 2 bases, leaving 15 bases between them. This CDR3 is built from 14 residues. Germline CDR1 KGHSH, CDR2 LQKENI. Here the CDR3 reads CASPEQYPNYGYTF. The CDR3 coding sequence is TGTGCCAGCCCAGAACAGTATCCCAACTATGGCTACACCTTC.

The count of this clone is one. V gene TRBV7-3 combines with J gene TRBJ2-1, with TRBD2 identical over 9 bases. This CDR3 contains 15 residues. With 8 bases clipped from V and 9 bases from J, the junction kept 14 bases outside the gene matches. Germline V gene lookup returns CDR1 SGHTA and CDR2 FQGTGA. Here the CDR3 DNA reads TGTGCCAGCTCGTTGGGGAATAGCGGGAGTGTTGAGCAGTTCTTC. It encodes CASSLGNSGSVEQFF.

The rearrangement uses TRBV5-1 and TRBJ2-5, with 7 bases identical to TRBD2. The length of the CDR3 is 13 residues. Germline values: CDR1 SGHRS, CDR2 YFSETQ. Trimming removed 4 bases from V and 3 bases from J; junction bases left unmatched: 3. CDR3 bases: TGCGCCAGCAGCCAGCGGGACGAAGAGACCCAGTACTTC. It translates to CASSQRDEETQYF. Full variable domain (missing parts from reference TRBV5-1 and TRBJ2-5): KAGVTQTPRYLIKTRGQQVTLSCSPISGHRSVSWYQQTPGQGLQFLFEYFSETQRNKGNFPGRFSGRQFSNSRSEMNVSTLELGDSALYLCASSQRDEETQYFGPGTRLLVL.

The rearrangement joins TRBV5-1 to TRBJ2-5; either TRBD1 or TRBD2 may supply D (5 bases each). The CDR3 loop spans 14 amino acids. Germline V gene sequence: CDR1 SGHRS, CDR2 YFSETQ. The V end lost 3 bases, the J end lost 3 bases, and 12 bases lay between the germline ends. The CDR3 region has the DNA TGCGCCAGCAGCTCGTGGGACCGAGAAGAGACCCAGTACTTC. Translating gives CASSSWDREETQYF.

This rearrangement joins TRBV30 to TRBJ1-1; no clear D gene. V shed 4 bases and J shed 1 base, with 10 bases lying between them. CDR3 length: 13 amino acids. Germline V gene lookup returns CDR1 GTSNPN and CDR2 SVGIG (reference sequence). The CDR3 protein is CAWTLDKNTEAFF. CDR3 in DNA: TGTGCCTGGACCCTAGACAAGAACACTGAAGCTTTCTTT.

This chain joins TRBV6-1 and TRBJ2-7; the match to TRBD1 covers 9 bases. Per the germline V gene, CDR1 is MNHNS and CDR2 is SASEGT. The junction had 7 bases not matched to a gene; V was cut back by 5 bases and J by 5 bases. This CDR3 has 14 residues. The CDR3 DNA sequence: TGTGCCAGCAGTAGGACAGGGGCAATCGACGAGCAGTACTTC. It is translated as CASSRTGAIDEQYF.

As to this clone: The sample contains more than one DNA sequence encoding this CDR3. Here the CDR3 reads CASSFLRMGNEQFF. The CDR3 region has the DNA TGTGCCAGCAGCTTCCTCCGGATGGGCAATGAGCAGTTCTTC. This chain uses TRBV7-2 with TRBJ2-1; no reliable D call. Per germline, CDR1 SGHTA and CDR2 FQGNSA. The CDR3 totals 14 residues. V was shortened by 3 bases and J by 6 bases, with 12 bases between the two germline ends.

The CDR3 here is CASSQTSGSLVWADTQYF. The DNA of the CDR3 is TGCGCCAGCAGCCAGACTAGCGGGAGTCTGGTTTGGGCAGATACGCAGTATTTT. The V gene is TRBV4-3, the J gene TRBJ2-3; 12 bases agree with TRBD2. CDR3 length equals 18 residues. V lost 3 bases to trimming and J lost 4 bases; unmatched junction nucleotides: 11. Germline V gene lookup returns CDR1 LGHNA and CDR2 YSLEER.

The chain employs TRBV14 and TRBJ1-1, with a possible D match to TRBD1 (6 bases). CDR1 is SGHDN, CDR2 FVKESK, per germline. The CDR3 has 14 amino acids. The ends were cut back, 0 bases at V and 10 bases at J, with 15 bases in the middle. The CDR3 is CASSQEGGAVRAFF. In DNA form, the CDR3 reads TGTGCCAGCAGCCAAGAGGGGGGGGCGGTGAGAGCTTTCTTT. The complete variable domain, with remaining parts taken from reference TRBV14 and TRBJ1-1, reads EAGVTQFPSHSVIEKGQTVTLRCDPISGHDNLYWYRRVMGKEIKFLLHFVKESKQDESGMPNNRFLAERTGGTYSTLKVQPAELEDSGVYFCASSQEGGAVRAFFGQGTRLTVV.

The V gene is TRBV7-8, the J gene TRBJ1-5; D unresolved. This CDR3 has 14 amino acids. Germline V lookup: CDR1 SGHVS, CDR2 FQNEAQ. Trimming stripped 7 bases from V and 0 bases from J, with 10 bases between. CDR3: CASTRRVSNQPQHF. The CDR3 DNA follows: TGTGCCAGCACCCGGCGGGTTAGCAATCAGCCCCAGCATTTT.

The chain carries TRBV10-3 and TRBJ1-1; 7 bases line up with TRBD1. The ends lost 6 bases at V and 1 base at J; junction bases unmatched: 5. The CDR3 has 14 amino acids. Germline CDR1 ENHRY, CDR2 SYGVKD. CDR3 region: CAIRTGQRNTEAFF. CDR3 nucleotide sequence: TGTGCCATCAGGACGGGACAGAGGAACACTGAAGCTTTCTTT.

This clone was seen repeatedly, ten times or more. The chain recombines TRBV2 with TRBJ2-1; TRBD1 might be the D (5 bases). V was cut by 1 base and J by 5 bases, with 9 bases left in between. The CDR3 is 14 residues long. Germline V gene data show CDR1 as SNHLY and CDR2 as FYNNEI. CDR3 DNA sequence: TGTGCCAGCAGTGAAGGGTCAGGGAACAATGAGCAGTTCTTC. Protein product: CASSEGSGNNEQFF.

This clone appeared once. The genes are TRBV4-1 and TRBJ2-3, with 8 bases fitting TRBD1. CDR3 length: 17 amino acids. Trimming removed 3 bases from V and 3 bases from J; junction bases left unmatched: 11. Germline CDR1 MGHRA, CDR2 YSYEKL. The CDR3 sequence: CASSQTPGQGRTDTQYF. The CDR3 region has the DNA TGCGCCAGCAGCCAGACTCCAGGACAGGGTAGGACAGATACGCAGTATTTT.

This clone was seen a few times. The rearrangement joins TRBV7-6 to TRBJ1-2; D perhaps matches TRBD1 (5 bases). The CDR3 extends over 12 amino acids. Germline CDR1 reads SGHVS; CDR2 reads FNYEAQ. This chain's CDR3 is CAWGGNNYGYTF. CDR3 DNA sequence: TGTGCATGGGGGGGAAATAACTATGGCTACACCTTC.

This clone has only a few counts. The rearrangement links TRBV11-2 to TRBJ1-1; TRBD1 agrees at 7 bases. Germline V gene data show CDR1 as SGHAT and CDR2 as FQNNGV. The CDR3 runs to 12 residues. V gave up 1 base and J gave up 8 bases; unmatched junction bases: 1. The CDR3 loop reads CASSLGQGEAFF. The DNA of the CDR3 is TGTGCCAGCAGCTTAGGACAGGGCGAAGCTTTCTTT.

This clone appeared a few times. The V call is TRBV19, the J call TRBJ1-1; 8 bases fit TRBD1. Trimming cost V 8 bases and J 1 base; bases outside gene matches: 9. CDR3 length: 15 residues. Germline CDR1 LNHDA, CDR2 SQIVND (reference sequence). Written as DNA, the CDR3 is TGTGCCAGTGAGGACAGGGTGCCACAGAACACTGAAGCTTTCTTT. Translation: CASEDRVPQNTEAFF.

This chain joins TRBV5-5 and TRBJ2-3, with 11 bases aligning to TRBD1. In germline, CDR1 is SGHKS, CDR2 YYEKEE (reference sequence). Trimming took 4 bases from V and 7 from J; bases not matched to a gene: 8. The CDR3 extends over 15 amino acids. CDR3 sequence reads: CASSPRDRGYHTQYF. CDR3 DNA: TGTGCCAGCAGCCCCCGGGACAGGGGGTATCATACGCAGTATTTT.

This clone was seen a single time. This sequence joins TRBV9 and TRBJ2-3; 8 bases are shared with TRBD2. CDR3 size: 15 residues. The junction had 9 bases not matched to a gene; V was cut back by 5 bases and J by 4 bases. Germline CDR1 and CDR2: SGDLS and YYNGEE. The CDR3 reads CASSRAGEGADTQYF. CDR3 in DNA: TGTGCCAGCAGTAGAGCGGGAGAGGGGGCAGATACGCAGTATTTT.